Listed here are 5 T cell receptor beta chains from one sample, sequenced in a study of shared clonotypes between healthy human individuals. Here immunoSEQ multiplex PCR was the method, and the copy in TCRdb shows in-frame clones only, minus some. The sample holds over a million clones; 75% to 80% are singletons and the top ten take about 0.52%. Sequences were obtained from memory CD4+ T cells from PBMCs. Subset here: CD45RA-negative fraction. The receptors were gathered from a man aged 18 to 30 in good health. Some clones in this sample may be carry-over from other donors' samples.

The chain uses TRBV11-2 and TRBJ2-2; 10 nucleotides align to TRBD1. The CDR3 is 16 amino acids. Germline V lookup: CDR1 SGHAT, CDR2 FQNNGV. The junction had 7 bases not matched to a gene; V was cut back by 4 bases and J by 5 bases. CDR3 protein: CASSSRQGASTGELFF. The CDR3 coding sequence is TGTGCCAGCAGCTCTCGACAGGGGGCGTCAACCGGGGAGCTGTTTTTT.

This chain links TRBV5-6 with TRBJ2-1, with D unresolved. The germline gives CDR1 SGHDT, CDR2 YYEEEE. CDR3 length: 16 amino acids. Trimming cost V 1 base and J 2 bases, with 13 bases left between them. In DNA form, the CDR3 reads TGTGCCAGCAGCTTGTCGGGCCACAAGGCCTACAATGAGCAGTTCTTC. Protein: CASSLSGHKAYNEQFF.

This clone was seen more than once but under ten times. V usage is TRBV7-6 and J usage is TRBJ2-2; D gene ambiguous. The CDR3 totals 13 residues. Trimming pared 10 bases from V and 1 base from J, leaving 10 bases between. Per germline, CDR1 SGHVS and CDR2 FNYEAQ. CDR3 sequence (DNA): TGTGCCATCTCCGGTTGGAACACCGGGGAGCTGTTTTTT. Translation gives CAISGWNTGELFF.

This chain joins TRBV13 and TRBJ2-7; 9 bases match TRBD1. There are 13 residues in the CDR3. Per germline, CDR1 PRHDT and CDR2 FYEKMQ (reference sequence). V was pared by 8 bases and J by 3 bases, with 5 bases of the junction left unmatched. The CDR3 bases are TGTGCCAGCCTCTCGACAGGGGGCTACGAGCAGTACTTC. Amino acid sequence: CASLSTGGYEQYF.

The CDR3 bases are TGTGCCAGCTCACCAAGCGGACCGTCTTTCGAGCAGTACTTC. Translation: CASSPSGPSFEQYF. The rearrangement uses TRBV18 and TRBJ2-7; D might be TRBD2 (5 bases). CDR3 length equals 14 residues. The germline V and J ends were trimmed by 2 bases and 6 bases, with 14 bases remaining between them. Germline V gene data show CDR1 as KGHSH and CDR2 as LQKENI.